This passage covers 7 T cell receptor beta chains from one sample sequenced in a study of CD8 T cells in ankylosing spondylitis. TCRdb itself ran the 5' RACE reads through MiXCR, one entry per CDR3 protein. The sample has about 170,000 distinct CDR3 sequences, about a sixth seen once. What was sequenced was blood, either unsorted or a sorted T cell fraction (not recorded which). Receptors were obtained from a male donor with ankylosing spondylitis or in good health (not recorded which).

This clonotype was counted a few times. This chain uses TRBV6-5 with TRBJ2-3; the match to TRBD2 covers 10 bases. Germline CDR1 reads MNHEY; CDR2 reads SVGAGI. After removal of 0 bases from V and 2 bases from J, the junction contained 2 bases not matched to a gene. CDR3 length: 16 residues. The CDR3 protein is CASSYSAGGFTDTQYF. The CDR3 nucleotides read TGTGCCAGCAGTTACTCAGCGGGAGGGTTCACAGATACGCAGTATTTT.

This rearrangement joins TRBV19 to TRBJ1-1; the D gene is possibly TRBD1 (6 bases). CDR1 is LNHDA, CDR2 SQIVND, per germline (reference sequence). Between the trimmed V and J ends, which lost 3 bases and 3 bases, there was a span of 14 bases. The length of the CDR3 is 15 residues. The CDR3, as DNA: TGTGCCAGTAGTATCAGGGGACTGGGCGACACTGAAGCTTTCTTT. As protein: CASSIRGLGDTEAFF.

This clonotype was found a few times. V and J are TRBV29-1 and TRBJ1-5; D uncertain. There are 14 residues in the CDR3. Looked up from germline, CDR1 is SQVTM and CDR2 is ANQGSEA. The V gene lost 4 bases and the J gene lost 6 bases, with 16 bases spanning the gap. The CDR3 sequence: CSVGLSVDGQPQHF. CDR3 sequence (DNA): TGCAGCGTTGGATTATCGGTCGACGGTCAGCCCCAGCATTTT.

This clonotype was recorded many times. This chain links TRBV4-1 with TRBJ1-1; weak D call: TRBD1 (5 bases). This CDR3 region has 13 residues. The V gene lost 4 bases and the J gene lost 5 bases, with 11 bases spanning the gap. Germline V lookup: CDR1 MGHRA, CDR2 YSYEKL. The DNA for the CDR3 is TGCGCCAGCAGCCTTGGGGGTGGGACTGAAGCTTTCTTT. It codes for CASSLGGGTEAFF.

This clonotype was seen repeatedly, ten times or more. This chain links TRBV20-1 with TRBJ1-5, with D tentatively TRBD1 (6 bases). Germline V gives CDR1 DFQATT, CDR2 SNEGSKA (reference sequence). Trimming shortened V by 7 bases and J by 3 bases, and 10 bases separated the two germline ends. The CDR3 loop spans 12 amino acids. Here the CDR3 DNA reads TGCAGTGGTGGGGGGCTCAATCAGCCCCAGCATTTT. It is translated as CSGGGLNQPQHF.

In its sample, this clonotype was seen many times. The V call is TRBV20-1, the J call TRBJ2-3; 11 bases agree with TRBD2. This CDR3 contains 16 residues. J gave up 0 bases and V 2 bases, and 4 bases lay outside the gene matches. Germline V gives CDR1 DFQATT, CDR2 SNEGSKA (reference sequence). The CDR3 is CSARKLAGASTDTQYF. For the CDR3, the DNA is TGCAGTGCTAGAAAACTAGCGGGAGCCAGCACAGATACGCAGTATTTT.

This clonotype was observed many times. The CDR3 reads CSASLAGGLGNEQFF. The DNA of the CDR3 is TGCAGTGCTAGTTTGGCGGGAGGCCTCGGCAATGAGCAGTTCTTC. The genes are TRBV20-1 and TRBJ2-1, with 8 bases matching TRBD2. CDR1 and CDR2 from the germline V gene are DFQATT and SNEGSKA (reference sequence). This CDR3 spans 15 amino acids. V shed 3 bases, J shed 6 bases, and the junction held 10 bases outside the gene matches.